This T cell receptor (beta chain) is drawn from a study of cytomegalovirus exposure and HLA in healthy donors (dated 2017 in TCRdb). Turning to the overall study: An earlier analysis of roughly 500 of the donors reported 250 to 350 Gb of sequence data and 120 million or so unique TCR beta sequences from about 179 million T cells. Across some 400 genotyped donors of the cohort, an average of approximately 200,000 unique TCR beta nucleotide sequences per donor were sequenced, and roughly 18% of those sequences were non-productive. The study was designed to test whether signatures of past pathogen exposure could be identified by cataloging public T cell receptors. Roughly five DR-DQ haplotypes were handled as single units for association and clustering, since linkage in the cohort was strong. To predict cytomegalovirus infection status, the study brought together high-throughput TCR immunosequencing, statistical association of individual TCRs with disease status, and machine learning. The number of typed donors differed by locus: roughly 629-640 for A, B, C, DRB1 and DQB1; 500 to 550 for DQA1; some 610 for DPA1; and roughly 490 for DPB1. Genome-wide SNP genotypes for about 60% of the 666 donors were used in a later genetic analysis, which treated that subset as a discovery cohort. All discovery cohort repertoires had been generated using a single sequencing platform. Donor age, sex, ethnicity and CMV serostatus were compiled together with the repertoire data. Rather than drawing on any new phenotypic data, the later analysis identified candidate immune exposures from TCR beta sequences and the way those sequences occurred across donors. Approximately 330 gigabases of sequencing data and tens of millions of unique TCR sequences made up an early release that covered nearly 650 HLA-typed donors. HLA typing covered class I and class II loci at four-digit resolution. Besides the first cohort of roughly 640 subjects, a separate validation cohort made up of 90 to 150 different subjects was used. An earlier analysis of 587 of the donors used high-throughput TCR beta sequencing to judge whether each TCR beta V gene segment behaved as functional or pseudogenic. Of the 300 to 500 genotyped donors, 65% to 90% were placed in the genetic ancestry cluster associated with self-reported Caucasian donors. A later analysis re-analyzed previously published TCR beta repertoires from roughly 600 donors and added high-resolution HLA genotyping to study TCR occurrence patterns. Using immunosequencing, the study profiled T cell repertoires from roughly 650 subjects and related those repertoires to cytomegalovirus serostatus. Points the paper makes about the study in general: Cytomegalovirus status was reported to be diagnosed by the classifier with high specificity and sensitivity in both the original and validation cohorts. In an earlier analysis of 587 of the donors, most TCR beta V segments appeared in productive rearrangements about 87% or about 30% of the time, broadly matching IMGT annotations. The presence/absence analyses assumed that sequencing depth was roughly uniform across donors, and that assumption may not be true. While some public TCRs were present in many individuals, most TCR sequences turned up only very rarely across donors. The authors suggested that the approach could potentially be generalized to other disease states and immunological phenotypes. Because HLA typing was missing for some donors at each locus, association tests included only the typed subset. The only immune exposure information available for the cohort was CMV serostatus. A later genetic analysis reported fewer N-insertions in productive TCRs among donors in an Asian-associated ancestry cluster than the roughly 620-donor mean. The study gave a list of 150 to 200 TCR beta chains associated with cytomegalovirus. In a later analysis, some 17,000 TCR beta sequences were associated with specific HLA alleles at a false discovery rate of 0.05. A further reported finding was that TCR beta sequences accurately predicted the HLA-A and HLA-B alleles for most subjects in the first cohort. A later analysis found that most CMV-associated TCR beta chains appeared HLA-restricted, with HLA associations seemingly driven largely by CMV exposure. In a later genetic analysis, a missense DCLRE1C variant was associated with V-gene and J-gene trimming of TCR beta chains, and the association was replicated in an independent cohort. Linkage disequilibrium might explain the correlated functional status among segregating V segments, but an unknown experimental factor could not be ruled out. Three of the identified cytomegalovirus-associated TCR beta chains were confirmed in vitro to be specific for cytomegalovirus antigens. According to a later analysis, parvovirus B19, influenza, CMV and Epstein-Barr virus appeared linked to several top co-occurrence clusters. In a later analysis, TCR association rates were found to vary across HLA loci, with the most associated TCRs seen for DRB1 alleles and the fewest for HLA-C alleles. Assigning TCR associations to individual alleles was difficult when HLA alleles, especially DR and DQ, strongly co-occurred. This cohort had only TCR beta chains sequenced, and the lack of alpha or paired-chain data limited which features could be detected. The sequencing pipeline was judged likely to have produced a cluster of highly shared sequence variants as a technical artifact. Some IMGT-functional V segments, including TRBV6-2 and TRBV6-3, could not be told apart with the 87-base-pair reads, so those segments were excluded. Because counts were too low, about 18 rarely observed V segments, including chromosome 9 orphons, were left out of the earlier analysis of a few hundred of the donors. In a later analysis, HLA-associated TCR beta chains were found to be more clonally expanded and to have lower generation probabilities than equally common non-associated chains.

From the cysteine up to the phenylalanine, the CDR3 has a length of 15 residues. Only the CDR3 portion is preserved as DNA: 45 bases, with reading frame beginning at the first base. CDR1 and CDR2 (SGHKS, YYEKEE) derive from the germline V gene (reference sequence). V was cut back by 1 base and J by 7 bases, leaving a gap of 17 bases between them. The library came from the immunoSEQ multiplex PCR assay. A mixture of 60 forward primers for TCR Vbeta segments and 13 reverse primers for TCR Jbeta segments was used in the multiplex PCR. The CDR3 region of rearranged TCR beta genes was amplified from genomic DNA with a multiplex PCR assay. The amplified TCR beta libraries were sequenced on the Illumina HiSeq System as 87-base-pair reads. The original methods were these. Across the 500 to 700 repertoires, a later analysis counted tens of millions of unique TCR beta chains, roughly 11 million of which were shared by at least two donors. A nearest-neighbor algorithm error-corrected the raw reads and collapsed the reads into unique sequences, merging closely related sequences to remove PCR and sequencing errors. V, D and J gene segments were assigned by aligning CDR3 sequences to IMGT reference sequences. For a sequence to be retained, a match of at least six nucleotides to both a V gene segment and a J gene segment was required. A rearrangement was called productive if the CDR3 had no stop codons and remained in frame with V and J, and every other rearrangement was called non-productive. CDR3 was defined by IMGT convention, running from the second conserved V-encoded cysteine to the conserved J-encoded phenylalanine. The earlier analysis of approximately 590 of the donors excluded any sequence lacking an unambiguous match to a single V gene segment. An earlier analysis of approximately 590 of the donors called V segments functional above 56.7% productive rearrangements and segregating when the between-donor standard deviation exceeded 5%. A statistical classification framework was built for diagnosing cytomegalovirus status from the catalog of TCR beta chain sequences. In a later analysis, V and J genes were assigned by comparing TCR nucleotide sequences against IMGT/GENE-DB human TR gene sequences. Using the TCRdist pipeline, a later analysis assigned CDR3 sequences along with most-parsimonious VDJ recombination scenarios. In a later analysis, each TCR beta chain was defined by its CDR3 amino acid sequence together with its V-gene family, and reads lacking a unique V-gene family were excluded. To address suspected cross-contamination and a sequencing artifact, a later analysis removed around 590 highly shared, low-generation-probability nucleotide sequences. A later analysis calculated a clonal expansion index for each public chain from normalized within-repertoire ranks of inferred template counts. Generation probabilities in a later analysis came from a VDJ recombination model fitted to out-of-frame rearrangements, and those results were checked against IGoR. In a later analysis, hypergeometric tests were used to score TCR-TCR, TCR-HLA and TCR-CMV co-occurrence, with a repertoire-size bias correction applied to TCR pairs. To estimate false discovery rates, a later analysis permuted the HLA or CMV assignments 20 times. In a later analysis, co-occurring TCRs were grouped with DBSCAN, and TCRdist sequence similarity was added when clustering was performed within HLA-allele-positive subsets. Repertoires with fewer than 30,000 or more than 120,000 public chains were left out of co-occurrence clustering, as were a few repertoires with anomalous nucleotide sharing. TCRdb provides this immuneACCESS table in a form limited to in-frame rearrangements. Some clones are lacking; in checked studies, under half of them reflect an unresolved V gene, and why the rest are absent is not known. V and J calls and clone size come straight from that table; D and trimming were deduced from the DNA. The sample yields roughly 200,000 clones; 70% to 80% were counted once. The top ten constitute around 4.8% of the sample.

The cohort consisted of 600 to 700 healthy bone marrow donors. All cohort members were sampled while nominally healthy, although unrecorded immune exposures were likely present. The donor was CMV seropositive and was included in the group of 270 or so seropositive cohort members. Every donor gave a peripheral blood sample, and the peripheral blood mononuclear cells from that sample were used for TCR beta sequencing. The Qiagen DNeasy Blood Extraction Kit was used to extract genomic DNA from the blood cell samples. This clone was seen a few times. Its binding antigen is unknown. Base qualities are not at hand, and no much larger clone is one base apart.

The sample was PBMCs. The TCR was taken from a woman aged 25 to 45 in good health and CMV-seropositive. The receptor chain draws on TRBV5-5 and TRBJ1-2, with the D gene not confidently named. The bases read TGTGCCAGCAGCTTGATACGGGGTTCAGTTGCTGGCTACACCTTC. Its product reads: CASSLIRGSVAGYTF.